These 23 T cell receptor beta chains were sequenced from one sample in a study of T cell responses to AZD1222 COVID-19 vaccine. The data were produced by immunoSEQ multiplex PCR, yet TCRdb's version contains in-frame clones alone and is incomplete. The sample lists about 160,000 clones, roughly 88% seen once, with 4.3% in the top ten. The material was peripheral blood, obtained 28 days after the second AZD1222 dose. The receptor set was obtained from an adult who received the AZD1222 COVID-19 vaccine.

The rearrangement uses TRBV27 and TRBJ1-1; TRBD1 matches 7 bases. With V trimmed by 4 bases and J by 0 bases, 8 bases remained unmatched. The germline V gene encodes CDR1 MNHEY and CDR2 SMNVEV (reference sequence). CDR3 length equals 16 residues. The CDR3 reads CASSWDRSLMNTEAFF. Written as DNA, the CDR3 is TGTGCCAGCAGTTGGGACAGATCCCTCATGAACACTGAAGCTTTCTTT.

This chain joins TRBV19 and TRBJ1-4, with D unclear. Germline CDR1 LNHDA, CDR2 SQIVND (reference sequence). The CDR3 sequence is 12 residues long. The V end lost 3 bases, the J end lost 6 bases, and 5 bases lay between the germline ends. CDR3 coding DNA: TGTGCCAGTAGTATTAATGATGAAAAACTGTTTTTT. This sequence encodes CASSINDEKLFF.

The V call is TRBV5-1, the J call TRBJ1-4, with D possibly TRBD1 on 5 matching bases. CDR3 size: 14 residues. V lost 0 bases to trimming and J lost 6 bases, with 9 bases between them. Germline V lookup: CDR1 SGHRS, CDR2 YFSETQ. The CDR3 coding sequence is TGCGCCAGCAGCTTGGAGGGGCCCGATGAAAAACTGTTTTTT. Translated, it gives CASSLEGPDEKLFF. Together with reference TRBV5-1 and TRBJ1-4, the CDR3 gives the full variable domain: KAGVTQTPRYLIKTRGQQVTLSCSPISGHRSVSWYQQTPGQGLQFLFEYFSETQRNKGNFPGRFSGRQFSNSRSEMNVSTLELGDSALYLCASSLEGPDEKLFFGSGTQLSVL.

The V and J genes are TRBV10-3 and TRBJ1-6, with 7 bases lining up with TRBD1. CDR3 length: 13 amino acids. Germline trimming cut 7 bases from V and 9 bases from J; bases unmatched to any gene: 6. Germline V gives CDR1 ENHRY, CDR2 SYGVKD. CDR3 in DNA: TGTGCCATCAAGGGGGGGACAGTTTCACCCCTCCACTTT. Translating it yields CAIKGGTVSPLHF.

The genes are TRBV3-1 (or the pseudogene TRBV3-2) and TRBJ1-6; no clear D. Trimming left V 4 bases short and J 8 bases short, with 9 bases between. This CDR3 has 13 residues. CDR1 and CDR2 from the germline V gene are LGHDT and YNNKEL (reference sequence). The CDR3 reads CASSPGVYSPLHF. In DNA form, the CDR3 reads TGTGCCAGCAGCCCTGGGGTCTATTCACCCCTCCACTTT.

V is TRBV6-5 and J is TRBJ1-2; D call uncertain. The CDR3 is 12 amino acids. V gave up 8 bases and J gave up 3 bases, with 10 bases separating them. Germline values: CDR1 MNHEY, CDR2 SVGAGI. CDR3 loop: CASERRDYGYTF. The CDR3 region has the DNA TGTGCCAGCGAGCGGAGGGACTATGGCTACACCTTC.

CDR3 DNA: TGTGCCAGCAGCTTAGAACAGGGCCTAAACACCGGGGAGCTGTTTTTT. Residues: CASSLEQGLNTGELFF. This rearrangement joins TRBV7-9 to TRBJ2-2, with D maybe TRBD1 (6 bases). Germline V gene sequence: CDR1 SEHNR, CDR2 FQNEAQ (reference sequence). Trimming took off 1 base at V and 2 bases at J, with 11 bases between the two ends. The CDR3 sequence is 16 residues long.

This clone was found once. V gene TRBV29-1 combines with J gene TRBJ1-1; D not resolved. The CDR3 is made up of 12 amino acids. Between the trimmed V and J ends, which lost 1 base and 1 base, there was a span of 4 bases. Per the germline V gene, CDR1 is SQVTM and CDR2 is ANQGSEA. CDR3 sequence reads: CSVEGGNTEAFF. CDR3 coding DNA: TGCAGCGTTGAAGGGGGGAACACTGAAGCTTTCTTT.

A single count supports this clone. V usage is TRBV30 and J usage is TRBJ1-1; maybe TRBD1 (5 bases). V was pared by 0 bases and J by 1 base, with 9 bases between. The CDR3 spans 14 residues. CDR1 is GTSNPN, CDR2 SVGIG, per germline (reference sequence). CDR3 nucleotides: TGTGCCTGGAGTGTACGAAGGGGGAACACTGAAGCTTTCTTT. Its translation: CAWSVRRGNTEAFF.

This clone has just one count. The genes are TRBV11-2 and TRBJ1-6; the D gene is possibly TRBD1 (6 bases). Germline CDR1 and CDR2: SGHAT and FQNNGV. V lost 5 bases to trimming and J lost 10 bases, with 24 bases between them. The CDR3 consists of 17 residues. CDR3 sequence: CASSPTGLPLSGSPLHF. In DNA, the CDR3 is TGTGCCAGCAGCCCGACAGGCCTACCCCTCAGCGGGTCACCCCTCCACTTT.

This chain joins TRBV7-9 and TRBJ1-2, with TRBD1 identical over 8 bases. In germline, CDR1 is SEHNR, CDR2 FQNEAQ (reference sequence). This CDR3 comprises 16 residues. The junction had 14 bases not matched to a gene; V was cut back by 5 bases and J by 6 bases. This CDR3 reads CASSHPKDRVSDGYTF. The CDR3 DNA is TGTGCCAGCAGCCACCCTAAGGACAGGGTTTCGGATGGCTACACCTTC.

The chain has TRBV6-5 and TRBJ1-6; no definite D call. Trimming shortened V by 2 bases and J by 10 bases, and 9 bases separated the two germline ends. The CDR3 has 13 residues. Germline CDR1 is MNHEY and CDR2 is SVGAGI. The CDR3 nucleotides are TGTGCCAGCAGTTACAGGAGTGGGTCACCCCTCCACTTT. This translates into CASSYRSGSPLHF.

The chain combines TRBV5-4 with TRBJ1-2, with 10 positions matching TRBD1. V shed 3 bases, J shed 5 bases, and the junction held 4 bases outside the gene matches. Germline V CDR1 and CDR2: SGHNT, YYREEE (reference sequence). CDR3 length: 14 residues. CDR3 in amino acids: CASSWPDRGYGYTF. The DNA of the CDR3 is TGTGCCAGCAGCTGGCCGGACAGGGGGTATGGCTACACCTTC.

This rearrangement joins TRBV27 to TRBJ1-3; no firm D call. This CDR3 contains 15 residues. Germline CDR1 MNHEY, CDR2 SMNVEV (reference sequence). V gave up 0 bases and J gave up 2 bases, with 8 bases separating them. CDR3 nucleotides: TGTGCCAGCAGTTTATCGATGGGTGCTGGAAACACCATATATTTT. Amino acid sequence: CASSLSMGAGNTIYF.

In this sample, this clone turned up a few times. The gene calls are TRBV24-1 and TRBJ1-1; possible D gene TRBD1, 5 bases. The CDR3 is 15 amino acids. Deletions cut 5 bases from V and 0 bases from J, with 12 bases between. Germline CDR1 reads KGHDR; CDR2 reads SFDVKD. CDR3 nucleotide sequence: TGTGCCACCAGTGTTCGGGACTCCCTGAACACTGAAGCTTTCTTT. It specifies CATSVRDSLNTEAFF.

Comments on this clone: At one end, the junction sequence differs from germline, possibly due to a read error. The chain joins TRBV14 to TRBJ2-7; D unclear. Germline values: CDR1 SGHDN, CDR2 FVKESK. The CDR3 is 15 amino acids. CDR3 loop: CASSQAPTRLYEQYF. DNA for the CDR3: TGTGCCAGCAGTCAAGCGCCCACGCGGCTATACGAGCAGTACTTC.

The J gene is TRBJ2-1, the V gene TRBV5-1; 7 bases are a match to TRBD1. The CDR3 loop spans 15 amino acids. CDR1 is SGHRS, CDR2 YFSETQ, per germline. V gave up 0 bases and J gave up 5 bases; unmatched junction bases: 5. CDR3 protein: CASSLEGGVNNEQFF. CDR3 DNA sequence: TGCGCCAGCAGCTTGGAAGGGGGCGTTAACAATGAGCAGTTCTTC.

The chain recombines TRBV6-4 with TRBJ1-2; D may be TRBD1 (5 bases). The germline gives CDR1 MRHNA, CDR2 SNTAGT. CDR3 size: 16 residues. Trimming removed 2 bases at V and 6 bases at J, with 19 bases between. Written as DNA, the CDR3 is TGTGCCAGCAGTGACAAGCCCGGGGCCCTTAGCGATGGCTACACCTTC. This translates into CASSDKPGALSDGYTF.

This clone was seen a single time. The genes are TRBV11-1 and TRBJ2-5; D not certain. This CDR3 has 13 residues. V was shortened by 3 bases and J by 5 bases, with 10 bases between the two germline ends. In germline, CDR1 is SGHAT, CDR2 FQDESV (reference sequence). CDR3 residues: CASSFVSTETQYF. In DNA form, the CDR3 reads TGTGCCAGCAGCTTCGTCAGTACCGAGACCCAGTACTTC.

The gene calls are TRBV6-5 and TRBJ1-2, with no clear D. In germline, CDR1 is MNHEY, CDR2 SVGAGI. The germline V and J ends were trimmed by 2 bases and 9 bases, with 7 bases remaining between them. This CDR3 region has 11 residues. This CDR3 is CASSYGGSYTF. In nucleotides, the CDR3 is TGTGCCAGCAGTTACGGTGGGAGCTACACCTTC.

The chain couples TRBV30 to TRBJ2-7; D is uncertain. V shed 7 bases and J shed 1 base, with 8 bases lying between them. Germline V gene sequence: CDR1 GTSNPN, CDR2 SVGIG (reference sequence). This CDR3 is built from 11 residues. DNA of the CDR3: TGTGCCTACACCCATTCCTACGAGCAGTACTTC. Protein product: CAYTHSYEQYF.

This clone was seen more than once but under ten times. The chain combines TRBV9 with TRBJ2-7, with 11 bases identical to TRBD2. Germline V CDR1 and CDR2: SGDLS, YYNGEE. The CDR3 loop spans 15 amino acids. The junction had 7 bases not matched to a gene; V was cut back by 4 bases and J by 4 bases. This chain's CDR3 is CASSPRLAGGYEQYF. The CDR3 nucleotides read TGTGCCAGCAGCCCCAGGCTAGCGGGGGGATACGAGCAGTACTTC.

CDR3 nucleotide sequence: TGTGCCAGCTCACCACCGGGAGGGGTAAATGAAAAACTGTTTTTT. Translation gives CASSPPGGVNEKLFF. The V call is TRBV18, the J call TRBJ1-4, with D perhaps TRBD1 (5 bases). V was trimmed by 0 bases and J by 5 bases, leaving 10 bases between them. CDR3 size: 15 residues. Germline assignment: CDR1 KGHSH and CDR2 LQKENI. The variable domain in full, completed from reference TRBV18 and TRBJ1-4, reads NAGVMQNPRHLVRRRGQEARLRCSPMKGHSHVYWYRQLPEEGLKFMVYLQKENIIDESGMPKERFSAEFPKEGPSILRIQQVVRGDSAAYFCASSPPGGVNEKLFFGSGTQLSVL.